This entry lists 23 T cell receptor beta chains sequenced from one sample in a study of blood T cells in healthy people across ages. Then a second PCR, running about 6 to 12 cycles, was carried out with a sample-barcoded 5' primer and a J-beta primer mix. TCRdb re-called the 5' RACE reads through MiXCR, storing one row per CDR3 protein. This table has 710,000 or so distinct CDR3 sequences, 22% appearing once. The sample was blood. The receptors come from an older man in good health.

This clonotype has ten or more counts. The V call is TRBV12-3 or TRBV12-4, the J call TRBJ2-7, with a weak D call TRBD1 (6 bases). This CDR3 has 12 amino acids. V lost 2 bases, J lost 6 bases, and 8 bases lay in between. The CDR3 coding sequence is TGTGCCAGCAGTTTAAGAGGGGGCGAGCAGTACTTC. The encoded protein is CASSLRGGEQYF.

The chain employs TRBV5-6 and TRBJ1-2; the D gene is possibly TRBD1 (6 bases). Germline CDR1 reads SGHDT; CDR2 reads YYEEEE. V lost 5 bases and J 0 bases, leaving 14 bases between the germline ends. The CDR3 is made up of 15 amino acids. The CDR3 loop is CASSGQGISNYGYTF. The CDR3 coding sequence is TGTGCCAGCAGTGGGCAGGGGATCTCTAACTATGGCTACACCTTC.

On this clonotype itself: The junction departs from the called germline gene at one end, perhaps through a read error. The chain employs TRBV19 and TRBJ2-2, with D perhaps matching TRBD2 (5 bases). Germline V lookup: CDR1 LNHDA, CDR2 SQIVND (reference sequence). The CDR3 loop spans 14 amino acids. The CDR3 spells CASSGPPFTGELFF. The CDR3 nucleotides read TGTGCCAGTAGTGGCCCACCTTTCACCGGGGAGTTGTTTTTT.

The chain has TRBV7-9 and TRBJ2-3, with D possibly being TRBD2 (6 bases). Trimming stripped 10 bases from V and 2 bases from J, with 19 bases between. Germline CDR1 and CDR2: SEHNR and FQNEAQ (reference sequence). The CDR3 loop spans 15 amino acids. In DNA form, the CDR3 reads TGTGCCACCAGAGGCCTAGCGTACTCCACAGATACGCAGTATTTT. It encodes CATRGLAYSTDTQYF. Using reference TRBV7-9 and TRBJ2-3 for the parts outside the CDR3, the full variable domain is DTGVSQNPRHKITKRGQNVTFRCDPISEHNRLYWYRQTLGQGPEFLTYFQNEAQLEKSRLLSDRFSAERPKGSFSTLEIQRTEQGDSAMYLCATRGLAYSTDTQYFGPGTRLTVL.

This clonotype has ten or more counts. This chain connects TRBV5-5 to TRBJ2-5; TRBD1 matches at 9 bases. V lost 4 bases, J lost 0 bases, and 4 bases stayed unmatched. Germline CDR1 SGHKS, CDR2 YYEKEE (reference sequence). The CDR3 totals 15 residues. CDR3 protein: CASSGGTGYQETQYF. CDR3 DNA sequence: TGTGCCAGCAGCGGGGGGACAGGGTACCAAGAGACCCAGTACTTC.

CDR3 sequence (DNA): TGTGCCAGCATCCCCGAGGCTAGCGGAAATGAGCAGTTCTTC. Translated: CASIPEASGNEQFF. The chain joins TRBV11-2 to TRBJ2-1; 7 bases align to TRBD2. V lost 7 bases to trimming and J lost 7 bases; unmatched junction nucleotides: 10. Germline loops: CDR1 SGHAT, CDR2 FQNNGV. The CDR3 consists of 14 residues.

This clonotype was counted a few times. CDR3 DNA: TGTGCCAGCAGTACAACAGGGCAAAAGCAGTACTTC. Amino acid sequence: CASSTTGQKQYF. This chain links TRBV28 with TRBJ2-7; a possible D gene is TRBD1 (6 bases). The CDR3 is made up of 12 amino acids. The germline CDR1 and CDR2 sequences are MDHEN and SYDVKM. V was clipped by 5 bases and J by 8 bases, with 13 bases between them.

The gene calls are TRBV11-2 and TRBJ2-5; 9 positions agree with TRBD1. The DNA end is a closer match to TRBJ2-1, so the J assignment may be wrong. This CDR3 has 15 amino acids. Per the germline V gene, CDR1 is SGHAT and CDR2 is FQNNGV. This chain's CDR3 is CASSPGDRGKFEQFF. CDR3 nucleotides: TGTGCCAGCAGCCCTGGAGACAGGGGGAAATTTGAGCAGTTCTTC.

This clonotype was recorded a few times. The chain has TRBV14 and TRBJ1-3; TRBD1 matches at 10 bases. The CDR3 totals 19 residues. Germline V gene lookup returns CDR1 SGHDN and CDR2 FVKESK. Losses at the gene ends were 2 bases for V and 0 bases for J; bases not matched to a gene: 10. CDR3 residues: CASSQRQKGQGSSGNTIYF. The CDR3, as DNA: TGTGCCAGCAGCCAACGTCAGAAGGGACAGGGGAGCTCTGGAAACACCATATATTTT. Full variable domain (outside the CDR3, taken from reference TRBV14 and TRBJ1-3): EAGVTQFPSHSVIEKGQTVTLRCDPISGHDNLYWYRRVMGKEIKFLLHFVKESKQDESGMPNNRFLAERTGGTYSTLKVQPAELEDSGVYFCASSQRQKGQGSSGNTIYFGEGSWLTVV.

This clonotype has only a few counts. The chain combines TRBV10-3 with TRBJ2-3, with D tentatively TRBD2 (6 bases). Per germline, CDR1 ENHRY and CDR2 SYGVKD. The CDR3 loop spans 16 amino acids. Deletions cut 4 bases from V and 0 bases from J, with 14 bases between. The CDR3 region is CAISVGAGYSTDTQYF. The CDR3 DNA reads as TGTGCCATCAGTGTAGGCGCGGGGTATAGCACAGATACGCAGTATTTT.

V is TRBV6-6 and J is TRBJ2-7; TRBD2 matches at 8 bases. Germline assignment: CDR1 MNHNY and CDR2 SVGAGI (reference sequence). The V segment lost 7 bases and the J segment 2 bases; nucleotides outside the gene matches: 10. The CDR3 has 15 residues. CDR3 in DNA: TGTGCCAGCACCCTTGGCCCAGCGGGGGCCTACGAGCAGTACTTC. It is translated as CASTLGPAGAYEQYF.

The sample holds a few counts of this clonotype. The chain carries TRBV12-3 or TRBV12-4 and TRBJ1-4; possible D gene TRBD1, 5 bases. Deletions cut 6 bases from V and 5 bases from J, with 16 bases between. CDR3 length equals 15 residues. The CDR3 loop reads CASREFGTQNEKLFF. The DNA of the CDR3 is TGTGCCAGCAGAGAGTTTGGGACGCAGAATGAAAAACTGTTTTTT.

In this sample, this clonotype turned up a few times. The DNA of the CDR3 is TGCAGTGTTAGTGATACTAGCGGGGGATTGAATGAGCAGTTCTTC. Its translation: CSVSDTSGGLNEQFF. This sequence joins TRBV20-1 and TRBJ2-7; TRBD2 agrees at 11 bases. The better agreement between TRBJ2-1 and the DNA end casts doubt on the J call. CDR1 and CDR2 from the germline V gene are DFQATT and SNEGSKA (reference sequence). This CDR3 comprises 15 residues.

J is TRBJ2-5 and V is TRBV11-1; 9 positions agree with TRBD1. Germline lookup yields CDR1 SGHAT and CDR2 FQDESV (reference sequence). CDR3 length: 15 amino acids. With V trimmed by 1 base and J by 5 bases, 5 bases remained unmatched. In DNA form, the CDR3 reads TGTGCCAGCAGCTTAGATGGGACAGGGCTGGAGACCCAGTACTTC. Its translation is CASSLDGTGLETQYF. The full variable domain, with the rest looked up from reference TRBV11-1 and TRBJ2-5, is EAEVAQSPRYKITEKSQAVAFWCDPISGHATLYWYRQILGQGPELLVQFQDESVVDDSQLPKDRFSAERLKGVDSTLKIQPAELGDSAMYLCASSLDGTGLETQYFGPGTRLLVL.

In DNA form, the CDR3 reads TGTGCCAGCAGCTCAAGTACAGGGCAGCCCCAGCATTTT. It translates to CASSSSTGQPQHF. The chain joins TRBV9 to TRBJ1-5, with D tentatively TRBD1 (6 bases). CDR1 and CDR2 (germline): SGDLS, YYNGEE. Trimming pared 4 bases from V and 7 bases from J, leaving 12 bases between. The CDR3 has 13 amino acids.

A few counts support this clonotype. The chain has TRBV5-1 and TRBJ2-2; D remains ambiguous. In germline, CDR1 is SGHRS, CDR2 YFSETQ. The V end lost 0 bases, the J end lost 6 bases, and 15 bases lay between the germline ends. The CDR3 has 16 amino acids. The CDR3 sequence is CASSLVTLVGAGELFF. The CDR3 bases are TGCGCCAGCAGCTTGGTAACCCTCGTAGGCGCCGGGGAGCTGTTTTTT.

This clonotype was picked up a small number of times. The chain couples TRBV11-2 to TRBJ2-4; TRBD2 matches at 12 bases. Trimming removed 3 bases from V and 9 bases from J; junction bases left unmatched: 15. The V gene's germline CDR1 is SGHAT and CDR2 FQNNGV. The CDR3 consists of 18 residues. CDR3 sequence reads: CASSFEGLAGLSGFIQYF. The CDR3 DNA is TGTGCCAGCAGCTTCGAGGGACTAGCGGGCCTAAGCGGGTTCATTCAGTACTTC.

In its sample, this clonotype was seen a few times. The chain has TRBV7-9 and TRBJ2-1; TRBD1 matches 7 bases. Germline V gene lookup returns CDR1 SEHNR and CDR2 FQNEAQ (reference sequence). Trimming took 4 bases from V and 6 from J; bases not matched to a gene: 9. CDR3 length: 15 residues. CDR3 region: CASSSDRASGNEQFF. CDR3 DNA: TGTGCCAGCAGCTCTGACAGGGCCTCGGGCAATGAGCAGTTCTTC.

This clonotype was recorded a few times. The chain carries TRBV29-1 and TRBJ2-1, with D perhaps given as TRBD1 or TRBD2 (5 bases each). Germline V gene lookup returns CDR1 SQVTM and CDR2 ANQGSEA. This CDR3 has 14 amino acids. Trimming left V 4 bases short and J 5 bases short, with 15 bases between. Here the CDR3 reads CSVVRGLQNNEQFF. The DNA of the CDR3 is TGCAGCGTTGTGAGGGGCCTACAAAACAATGAGCAGTTCTTC.

This sequence joins TRBV25-1 and TRBJ1-4; 10 bases fit TRBD1. The V and J ends lost 3 bases and 7 bases, in that order; junction bases with no gene match: 8. The CDR3 has 16 residues. Germline loops: CDR1 MGHDK, CDR2 SYGVNS. The CDR3 protein is CASSDEPGTGVEKLFF. Here the CDR3 DNA reads TGTGCCAGCAGTGACGAACCCGGGACAGGGGTTGAAAAACTGTTTTTT.

There are a few counts of this clonotype. The J gene is TRBJ2-5, the V gene TRBV12-3 or TRBV12-4; 9 nucleotides agree with TRBD2. CDR3 size: 15 residues. V lost 3 bases, J lost 4 bases, and 6 bases stayed unmatched. DNA of the CDR3: TGTGCCAGCAGTTTTGGCGGGGGGGCCCTAGAGACCCAGTACTTC. Protein product: CASSFGGGALETQYF.

This clonotype was recorded many times. The chain carries TRBV18 and TRBJ2-1, with no clear D. Germline CDR1 KGHSH, CDR2 LQKENI. The V end was cut by 1 base, the J end by 6 bases, with 4 bases between. CDR3 size: 12 residues. The CDR3 loop reads CASSPRVNEQFF. CDR3 nucleotides: TGTGCCAGCTCACCACGGGTCAATGAGCAGTTCTTC.

This clonotype came up a few times. J is TRBJ1-2 and V is TRBV5-1, with D unresolved. Trimming removed 4 bases at V and 4 bases at J, with 17 bases between. CDR1 is SGHRS and CDR2 is YFSETQ in the germline V gene. CDR3 length: 15 residues. The DNA of the CDR3 is TGCGCCAGCAGCACGAACAGCGCTTCCATCTATGGCTACACCTTC. Translated, it gives CASSTNSASIYGYTF.